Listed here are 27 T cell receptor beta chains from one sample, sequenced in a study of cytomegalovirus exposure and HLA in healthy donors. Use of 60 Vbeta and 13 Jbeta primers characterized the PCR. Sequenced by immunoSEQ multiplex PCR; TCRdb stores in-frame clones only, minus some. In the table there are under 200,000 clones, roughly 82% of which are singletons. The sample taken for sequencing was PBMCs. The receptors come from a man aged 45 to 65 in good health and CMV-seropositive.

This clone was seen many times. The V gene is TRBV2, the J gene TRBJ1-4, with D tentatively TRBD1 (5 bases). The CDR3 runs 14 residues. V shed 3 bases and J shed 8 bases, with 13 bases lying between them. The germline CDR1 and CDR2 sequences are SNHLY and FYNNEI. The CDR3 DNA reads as TGTGCCAGCAGTGACATAGGGGTGGAGGAAAAACTGTTTTTT. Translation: CASSDIGVEEKLFF. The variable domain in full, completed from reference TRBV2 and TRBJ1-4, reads EPEVTQTPSHQVTQMGQEVILRCVPISNHLYFYWYRQILGQKVEFLVSFYNNEISEKSEIFDDQFSVERPDGSNFTLKIRSTKLEDSAMYFCASSDIGVEEKLFFGSGTQLSVL.

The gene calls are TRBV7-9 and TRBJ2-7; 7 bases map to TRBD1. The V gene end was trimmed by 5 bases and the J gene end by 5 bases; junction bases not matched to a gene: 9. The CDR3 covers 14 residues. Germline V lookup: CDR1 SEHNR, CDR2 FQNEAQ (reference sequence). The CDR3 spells CASSNGRGGDEQYF. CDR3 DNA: TGTGCCAGCAGCAATGGACGAGGGGGCGACGAGCAGTACTTC.

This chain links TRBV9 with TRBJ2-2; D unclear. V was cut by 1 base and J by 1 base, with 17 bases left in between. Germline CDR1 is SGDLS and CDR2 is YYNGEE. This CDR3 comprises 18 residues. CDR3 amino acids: CASSVNPGVNLNTGELFF. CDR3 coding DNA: TGTGCCAGCAGCGTAAACCCCGGTGTTAATCTGAACACCGGGGAGCTGTTTTTT.

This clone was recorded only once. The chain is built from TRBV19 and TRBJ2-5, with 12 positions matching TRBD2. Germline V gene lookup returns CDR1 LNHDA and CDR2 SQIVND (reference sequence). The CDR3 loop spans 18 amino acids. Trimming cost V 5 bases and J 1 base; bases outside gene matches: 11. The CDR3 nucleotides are TGTGCCAGTAGTGAATCGTCCGGGACTAGCGGGTTCCAAGAGACCCAGTACTTC. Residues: CASSESSGTSGFQETQYF.

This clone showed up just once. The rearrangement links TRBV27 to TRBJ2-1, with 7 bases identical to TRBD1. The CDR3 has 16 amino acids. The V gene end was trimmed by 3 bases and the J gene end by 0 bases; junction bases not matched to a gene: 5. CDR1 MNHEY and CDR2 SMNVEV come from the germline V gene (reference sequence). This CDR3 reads CASSLWTGLSYNEQFF. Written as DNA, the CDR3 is TGTGCCAGCAGTTTGTGGACAGGCCTCTCCTACAATGAGCAGTTCTTC.

CDR3 in DNA: TGTGCCACCAGCAGAGATAGAGGACTAGCGGGTGAGCAGTTCTTC. Protein product: CATSRDRGLAGEQFF. V usage is TRBV15 and J usage is TRBJ2-1; 11 nucleotides line up with TRBD2. Germline V gene lookup returns CDR1 LNHNV and CDR2 YYDKDF (reference sequence). Unmatched junction bases numbered 4, after V lost 0 bases and J lost 9 bases. The CDR3 has 15 amino acids.

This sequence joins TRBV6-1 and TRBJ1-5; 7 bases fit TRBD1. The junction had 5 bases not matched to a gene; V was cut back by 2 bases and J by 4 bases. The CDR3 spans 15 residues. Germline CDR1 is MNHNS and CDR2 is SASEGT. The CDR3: CASSEWTGLNQPQHF. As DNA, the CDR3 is TGTGCCAGCAGTGAATGGACAGGTCTAAATCAGCCCCAGCATTTT.

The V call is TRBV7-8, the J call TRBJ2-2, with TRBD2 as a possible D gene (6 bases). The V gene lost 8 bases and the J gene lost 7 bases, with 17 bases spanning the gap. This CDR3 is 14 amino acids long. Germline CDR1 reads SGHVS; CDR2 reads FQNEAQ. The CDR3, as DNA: TGTGCCAGCGAGGCGGGGCCCAGCGGCGGGGAGCTGTTTTTT. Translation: CASEAGPSGGELFF.

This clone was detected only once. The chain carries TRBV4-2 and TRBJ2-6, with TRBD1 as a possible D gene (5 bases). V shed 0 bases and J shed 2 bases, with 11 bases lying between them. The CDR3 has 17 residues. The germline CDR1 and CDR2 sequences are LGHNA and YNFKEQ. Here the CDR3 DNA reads TGTGCCAGCAGCCAAGAGAACAGGATGGCTGGGGCCAACGTCCTGACTTTC. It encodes CASSQENRMAGANVLTF.

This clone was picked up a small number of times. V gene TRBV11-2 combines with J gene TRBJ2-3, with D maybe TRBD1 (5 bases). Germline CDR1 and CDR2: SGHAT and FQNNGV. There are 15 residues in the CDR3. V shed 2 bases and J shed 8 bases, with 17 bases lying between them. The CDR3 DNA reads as TGTGCCAGCAGCTTAAGGGGTATCGAGGTTGGTACGCAGTATTTT. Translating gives CASSLRGIEVGTQYF. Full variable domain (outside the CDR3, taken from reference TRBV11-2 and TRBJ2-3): EAGVAQSPRYKIIEKRQSVAFWCNPISGHATLYWYQQILGQGPKLLIQFQNNGVVDDSQLPKDRFSAERLKGVDSTLKIQPAKLEDSAVYLCASSLRGIEVGTQYFGPGTRLTVL.

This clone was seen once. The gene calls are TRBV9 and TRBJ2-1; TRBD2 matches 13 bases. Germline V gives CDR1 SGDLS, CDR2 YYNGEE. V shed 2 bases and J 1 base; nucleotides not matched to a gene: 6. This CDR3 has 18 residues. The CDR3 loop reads CASSVGLAGEGSYNEQFF. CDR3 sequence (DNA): TGTGCCAGCAGCGTTGGACTAGCGGGAGAAGGTTCCTACAATGAGCAGTTCTTC.

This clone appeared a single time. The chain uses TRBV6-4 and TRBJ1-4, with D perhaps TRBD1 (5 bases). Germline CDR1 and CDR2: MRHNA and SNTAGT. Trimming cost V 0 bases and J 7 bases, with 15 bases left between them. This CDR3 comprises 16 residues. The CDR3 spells CASSDSGGVLPEKLFF. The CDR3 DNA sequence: TGTGCCAGCAGTGACTCGGGGGGAGTCCTTCCTGAAAAACTGTTTTTT.

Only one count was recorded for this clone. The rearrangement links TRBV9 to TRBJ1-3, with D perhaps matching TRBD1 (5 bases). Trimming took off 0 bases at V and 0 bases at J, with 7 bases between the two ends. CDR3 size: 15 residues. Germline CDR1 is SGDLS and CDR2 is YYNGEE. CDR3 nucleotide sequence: TGTGCCAGCAGCGTAGAGGACACCTCTGGAAACACCATATATTTT. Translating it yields CASSVEDTSGNTIYF.

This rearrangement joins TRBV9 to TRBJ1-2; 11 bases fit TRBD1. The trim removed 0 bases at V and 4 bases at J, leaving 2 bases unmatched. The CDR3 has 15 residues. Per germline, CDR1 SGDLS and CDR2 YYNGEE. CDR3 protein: CASSVGTGGSYGYTF. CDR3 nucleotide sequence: TGTGCCAGCAGCGTAGGGACAGGGGGCAGCTATGGCTACACCTTC.

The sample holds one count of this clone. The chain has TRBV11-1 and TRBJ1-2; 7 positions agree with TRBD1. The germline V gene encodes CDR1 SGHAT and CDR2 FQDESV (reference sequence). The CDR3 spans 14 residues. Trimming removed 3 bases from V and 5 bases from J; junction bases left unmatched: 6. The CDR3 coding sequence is TGTGCCAGCAGCTTTCGACAGGGTCGGTATGGCTACACCTTC. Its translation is CASSFRQGRYGYTF.

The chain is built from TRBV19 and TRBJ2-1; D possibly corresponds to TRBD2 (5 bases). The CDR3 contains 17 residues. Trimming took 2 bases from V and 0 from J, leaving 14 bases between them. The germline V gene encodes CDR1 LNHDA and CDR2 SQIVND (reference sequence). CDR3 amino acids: CASSIPWAGSSYNEQFF. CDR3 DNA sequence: TGTGCCAGTAGTATACCATGGGCGGGCAGCTCCTACAATGAGCAGTTCTTC. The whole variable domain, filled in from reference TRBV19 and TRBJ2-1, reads DGGITQSPKYLFRKEGQNVTLSCEQNLNHDAMYWYRQDPGQGLRLIYYSQIVNDFQKGDIAEGYSVSREKKESFPLTVTSAQKNPTAFYLCASSIPWAGSSYNEQFFGPGTRLTVL.

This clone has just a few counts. Written as DNA, the CDR3 is TGCGCCAGCAGCCAGTTGGGACAGGGTGGCTACGAGCAGTACGTC. As protein: CASSQLGQGGYEQYV. The chain joins TRBV4-1 to TRBJ2-7; 9 bases agree with TRBD1. This CDR3 spans 15 amino acids. The germline V gene encodes CDR1 MGHRA and CDR2 YSYEKL. V shed 3 bases and J 3 bases; nucleotides not matched to a gene: 6.

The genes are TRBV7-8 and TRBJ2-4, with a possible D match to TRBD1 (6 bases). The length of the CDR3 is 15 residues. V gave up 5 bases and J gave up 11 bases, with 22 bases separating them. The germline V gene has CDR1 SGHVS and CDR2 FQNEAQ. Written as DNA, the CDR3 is TGTGCCAGCAGCCCAAGAGAAACAGGTCAGGGGTTTCAGTACTTC. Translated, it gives CASSPRETGQGFQYF.

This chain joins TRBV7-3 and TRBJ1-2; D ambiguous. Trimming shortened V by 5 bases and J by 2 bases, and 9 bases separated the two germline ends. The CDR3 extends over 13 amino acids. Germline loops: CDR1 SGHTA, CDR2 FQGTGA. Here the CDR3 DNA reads TGTGCCAGCAGCATACAGAGCAACTATGGCTACACCTTC. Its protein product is CASSIQSNYGYTF.

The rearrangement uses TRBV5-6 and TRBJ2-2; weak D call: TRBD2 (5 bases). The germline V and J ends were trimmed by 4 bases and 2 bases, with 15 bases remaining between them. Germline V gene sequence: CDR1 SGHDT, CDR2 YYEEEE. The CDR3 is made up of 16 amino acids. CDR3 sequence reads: CASSPRGFLNTGELFF. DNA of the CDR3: TGTGCCAGCAGCCCCCGGGGTTTCCTCAACACCGGGGAGCTGTTTTTT.

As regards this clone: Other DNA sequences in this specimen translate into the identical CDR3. The CDR3 DNA follows: TGTGCCAGCAGTTTACGGGGAGGGAACACTGAAGCTTTCTTT. It encodes CASSLRGGNTEAFF. This rearrangement joins TRBV27 to TRBJ1-1; D ambiguous. Per the germline V gene, CDR1 is MNHEY and CDR2 is SMNVEV (reference sequence). V lost 2 bases, J lost 1 base, and 8 bases lay in between. The CDR3 loop spans 14 amino acids.

CDR3 nucleotides: TGTGCCAGCAGGCAGACAGGGGGCCCGACAGGCTACACCTTC. Protein sequence: CASRQTGGPTGYTF. This chain connects TRBV27 to TRBJ1-2, with TRBD1 matching over 10 bases. The J segment lost 8 bases and the V segment lost 6 bases, leaving 9 bases of the junction unmatched. This CDR3 spans 14 amino acids. Germline V gene lookup returns CDR1 MNHEY and CDR2 SMNVEV (reference sequence).

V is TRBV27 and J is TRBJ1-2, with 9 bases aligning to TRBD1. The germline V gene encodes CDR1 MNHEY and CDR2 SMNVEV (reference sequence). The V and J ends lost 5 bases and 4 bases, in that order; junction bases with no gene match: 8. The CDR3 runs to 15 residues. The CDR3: CASSTTGTGTYGYTF. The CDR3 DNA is TGTGCCAGCAGTACCACCGGGACAGGGACCTATGGCTACACCTTC.

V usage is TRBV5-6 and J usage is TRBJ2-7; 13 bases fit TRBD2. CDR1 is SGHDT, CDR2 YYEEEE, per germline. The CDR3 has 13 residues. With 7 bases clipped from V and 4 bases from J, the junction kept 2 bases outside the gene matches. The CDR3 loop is CASGLAGEYEQYF. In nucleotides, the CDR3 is TGTGCCAGCGGACTAGCGGGGGAATACGAGCAGTACTTC.

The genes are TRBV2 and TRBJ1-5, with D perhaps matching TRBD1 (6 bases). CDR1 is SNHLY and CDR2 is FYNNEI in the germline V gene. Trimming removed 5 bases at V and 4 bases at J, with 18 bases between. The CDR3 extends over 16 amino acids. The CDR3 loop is CASSLGQSPPNQPQHF. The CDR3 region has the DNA TGTGCCAGCAGTCTCGGACAGTCCCCACCTAATCAGCCCCAGCATTTT.

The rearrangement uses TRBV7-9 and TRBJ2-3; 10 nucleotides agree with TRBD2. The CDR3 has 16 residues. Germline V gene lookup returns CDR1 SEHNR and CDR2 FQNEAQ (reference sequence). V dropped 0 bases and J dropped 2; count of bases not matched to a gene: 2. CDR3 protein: CASSLAGTSATDTQYF. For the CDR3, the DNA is TGTGCCAGCAGCTTAGCCGGGACTAGCGCCACAGATACGCAGTATTTT.

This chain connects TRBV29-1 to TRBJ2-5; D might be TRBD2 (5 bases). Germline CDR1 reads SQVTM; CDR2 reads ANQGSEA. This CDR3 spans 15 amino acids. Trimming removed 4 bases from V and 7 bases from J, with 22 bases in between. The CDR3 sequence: CSVVLGPRDIGTQYF. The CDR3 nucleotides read TGCAGCGTTGTACTAGGCCCCCGAGACATCGGGACCCAGTACTTC.